This is a list of T cell receptor beta chains from one sample in a study of shared T cell receptors in the human thymus. Profiled with immunoSEQ multiplex PCR; TCRdb holds only in-frame clones, not every one. Among roughly 660,000 clones listed, approximately 87% were seen once. The sample was also reused in another study, on human thymus T cells.

Input material: thymocytes. The receptors come from a boy in the first two years of life with a congenital heart defect. CDR3s leave out the opening cysteine and the closing phenylalanine or tryptophan. A clone size is listed for some rows: how often the clone was seen (once, few, many), or a class if it is expanded.

v_call: TRBV27; cdr3_length: 12; clone_size: .; cdr3_aa: ASSRTGRTDTQY
v_call: TRBV27; cdr3_length: 15; clone_size: .; cdr3_aa: ASSLLGGRGRPEPQH
v_call: TRBV10-3; cdr3_length: 11; clone_size: .; cdr3_aa: AILRGANNEQF
v_call: TRBV6-5; cdr3_length: 14; clone_size: .; cdr3_aa: ASSLSSGRSENIQY
v_call: TRBV5-6; cdr3_length: 17; clone_size: .; cdr3_aa: ASSLTGLAGETPYNEQF
v_call: TRBV5-5; cdr3_length: 18; clone_size: .; cdr3_aa: ASSTPGKREGGVEVDEQF
v_call: TRBV6-5; cdr3_length: 13; clone_size: .; cdr3_aa: ASSGEGRHTDTQY
v_call: TRBV5-1; cdr3_length: 13; clone_size: .; cdr3_aa: ASSLGTSGNYEQF
v_call: TRBV5-1; cdr3_length: 12; clone_size: .; cdr3_aa: ASTRDRGWDEQF
v_call: TRBV6-1; cdr3_length: 11; clone_size: .; cdr3_aa: ASRNDLNTEAF
v_call: TRBV27; cdr3_length: 14; clone_size: .; cdr3_aa: ASSPRTSGRHGELF
v_call: TRBV7-7; cdr3_length: 14; clone_size: once; cdr3_aa: ASSLSWESGKYEQY
v_call: TRBV5-5; cdr3_length: 13; clone_size: .; cdr3_aa: ASTLRSGEYNEQF
v_call: TRBV15; cdr3_length: 13; clone_size: .; cdr3_aa: ATSRVRGMRNIQY
v_call: TRBV19; cdr3_length: 13; clone_size: once; cdr3_aa: ASSLGQGRNQPQH
v_call: TRBV2; cdr3_length: 11; clone_size: once; cdr3_aa: ASRDISHYEQY
v_call: TRBV11-3; cdr3_length: 12; clone_size: .; cdr3_aa: ASSLGEPANEQY
v_call: TRBV2; cdr3_length: 15; clone_size: once; cdr3_aa: ASIPKGSGLELNEQF
v_call: TRBV2; cdr3_length: 13; clone_size: .; cdr3_aa: ASSGGTGGSYEQY
v_call: TRBV28; cdr3_length: 14; clone_size: .; cdr3_aa: ASSLYAGTWDTEAF
v_call: TRBV5-1; cdr3_length: 13; clone_size: .; cdr3_aa: ASRLESGNTGELF
v_call: TRBV5-6; cdr3_length: 11; clone_size: .; cdr3_aa: ASSAGENSPLH
v_call: TRBV7-2; cdr3_length: 11; clone_size: .; cdr3_aa: ASSPRAVYEQY
v_call: TRBV7-6; cdr3_length: 14; clone_size: .; cdr3_aa: ASSLGSLAGGWEQF
v_call: TRBV2; cdr3_length: 16; clone_size: .; cdr3_aa: ASSPSLKDRMRAYEQY
v_call: TRBV19; cdr3_length: 14; clone_size: once; cdr3_aa: ASSIVPGTGGYEQY
v_call: TRBV6-5; cdr3_length: 14; clone_size: .; cdr3_aa: ASSYGGHRGSYEQY
v_call: TRBV30; cdr3_length: 14; clone_size: .; cdr3_aa: AWSVLDRANTGELF
v_call: TRBV4-2; cdr3_length: 16; clone_size: once; cdr3_aa: ASSQSGLAGGSKHEQY
v_call: TRBV10-2; cdr3_length: 12; clone_size: .; cdr3_aa: ASSDPRHTDTQY
v_call: TRBV10-3; cdr3_length: 13; clone_size: .; cdr3_aa: AITGREGPADTQY
v_call: TRBV6-4; cdr3_length: 10; clone_size: few; cdr3_aa: ASSHNTGELF
v_call: TRBV5-1; cdr3_length: 14; clone_size: .; cdr3_aa: ASSLGQGAGYTEAF
v_call: TRBV7-9; cdr3_length: 11; clone_size: .; cdr3_aa: ASRLFETGELF
v_call: TRBV29-1; cdr3_length: 11; clone_size: once; cdr3_aa: SVGLLGTDTQY
v_call: TRBV19; cdr3_length: 11; clone_size: .; cdr3_aa: ASTLRVGGEQY
v_call: TRBV6-5; cdr3_length: 12; clone_size: .; cdr3_aa: ASIPGTGFSEQY
v_call: TRBV5-1; cdr3_length: 12; clone_size: .; cdr3_aa: ASSLSGGCNEQF
v_call: TRBV6-5; cdr3_length: 12; clone_size: .; cdr3_aa: ASSSGRVGDTQY
v_call: TRBV30; cdr3_length: 12; clone_size: .; cdr3_aa: AWSAAGYSYEQY
v_call: TRBV5-1; cdr3_length: 13; clone_size: .; cdr3_aa: ASSWTSGRSYEQY
v_call: TRBV4-2; cdr3_length: 15; clone_size: .; cdr3_aa: ASSQDTRGKTNYGYT
v_call: TRBV6-4; cdr3_length: 11; clone_size: .; cdr3_aa: ATWAGADYEQY
v_call: TRBV20-1; cdr3_length: 9; clone_size: .; cdr3_aa: SAGGPSGYT
v_call: TRBV4-1; cdr3_length: 15; clone_size: .; cdr3_aa: ASSQKGSGKESYEQY
v_call: TRBV14; cdr3_length: 11; clone_size: .; cdr3_aa: ASSQETGLYAF
v_call: TRBV6-1; cdr3_length: 13; clone_size: .; cdr3_aa: ASSELTGRENEQY
v_call: TRBV9; cdr3_length: 12; clone_size: .; cdr3_aa: ASSVVPGQDGYT
v_call: TRBV29-1; cdr3_length: 15; clone_size: .; cdr3_aa: SVDKGPGRTSADTQY
v_call: TRBV5-1; cdr3_length: 14; clone_size: .; cdr3_aa: ASSLGGRALQETQY
v_call: TRBV4-3; cdr3_length: 14; clone_size: .; cdr3_aa: ASSPDGLAGAGELF
v_call: TRBV27; cdr3_length: 14; clone_size: .; cdr3_aa: ASSLGTGSRMDEAF
v_call: TRBV15; cdr3_length: 13; clone_size: .; cdr3_aa: ATSPRLAAYNEQF
v_call: TRBV4-3; cdr3_length: 15; clone_size: .; cdr3_aa: ASSQDQEGGPGETQY
v_call: TRBV27; cdr3_length: 15; clone_size: .; cdr3_aa: ASSLSPTASGEQGQY